These 10 T cell receptor beta chains originate from one sample sequenced in a study of CD8+CD57+ T cells in acquired aplastic anemia. Previously, flow cytometry had revealed CD8+CD57+ cell expansion in the patients chosen for sequencing. Genomic DNA was employed as the template in profiling TCR beta VDJ and CDR3. TCRdb called the reads again in MiXCR, with one record for every CDR3 protein. Here the sample spans nearly 60,000 distinct CDR3 sequences, roughly three fifths being singletons. The sequenced sample was sorted CD4+, CD8+, or CD8+CD57+ T cells (not recorded which) from PBMCs. These receptors were collected from a human donor with aplastic anemia.

This rearrangement joins TRBV20-1 to TRBJ2-5; tentatively, D is TRBD2 (5 bases). TRBJ2-1 explains the end of the DNA better; the J call may be wrong. Per germline, CDR1 DFQATT and CDR2 SNEGSKA (reference sequence). CDR3 length: 11 amino acids. The CDR3 nucleotides are TGCAGTGCTAGAGATGGGAGAGGACAGTTCTTC. Amino acid sequence: CSARDGRGQFF.

This clonotype was seen at least ten times. CDR3 DNA: TGTGCCAGCAGCGTAGAGGACCTGCGGACAGGGGGAATGAACACTGAAGCTTTCTTT. Protein product: CASSVEDLRTGGMNTEAFF. The chain joins TRBV9 to TRBJ1-1, with 10 bases that match TRBD1. Germline V gene lookup returns CDR1 SGDLS and CDR2 YYNGEE. The junction had 11 bases not matched to a gene; V was cut back by 0 bases and J by 0 bases. This CDR3 is 19 amino acids long. The whole variable domain, filled in from reference TRBV9 and TRBJ1-1, reads DSGVTQTPKHLITATGQRVTLRCSPRSGDLSVYWYQQSLDQGLQFLIQYYNGEERAKGNILERFSAQQFPDLHSELNLSSLELGDSALYFCASSVEDLRTGGMNTEAFFGQGTRLTVV.

This clonotype was seen at least ten times. V and J are TRBV6-1 and TRBJ2-2; possible D gene TRBD2, 6 bases. Germline CDR1 is MNHNS and CDR2 is SASEGT. CDR3 length: 13 amino acids. V was cut by 8 bases and J by 11 bases, with 18 bases left in between. In DNA form, the CDR3 reads TGTGCCAGCCGCCCGGGGGTATCCGCCGAGCTGTTTTTT. It codes for CASRPGVSAELFF.

The V gene is TRBV2, the J gene TRBJ1-2; tentative D call: TRBD1 (5 bases). Trimming stripped 2 bases from V and 0 bases from J, with 10 bases between. Germline assignment: CDR1 SNHLY and CDR2 FYNNEI. The CDR3 has 15 amino acids. This chain's CDR3 is CASSEQGRANYGYTF. CDR3 DNA: TGTGCCAGCAGTGAACAGGGTCGGGCTAACTATGGCTACACCTTC.

In its sample, this clonotype was seen once. The chain joins TRBV15 to TRBJ2-3; 12 bases agree with TRBD2. V lost 4 bases, J lost 5 bases, and 7 bases stayed unmatched. This CDR3 is built from 16 residues. CDR1 is LNHNV, CDR2 YYDKDF, per germline (reference sequence). The CDR3 reads CATSNIKTSGRDTQYF. The CDR3 DNA is TGTGCCACCAGCAATATAAAGACTAGCGGGAGAGATACGCAGTATTTT.

In this sample, this clonotype turned up a few times. The chain is built from TRBV10-2 and TRBJ2-1, with 13 bases that match TRBD2. J lost 6 bases, V lost 5 bases, and 4 bases had no gene match. The CDR3 consists of 15 residues. Germline V gene lookup returns CDR1 WSHSY and CDR2 SAAADI. CDR3 protein: CASSQGLAGFNEQFF. The CDR3 DNA follows: TGCGCCAGCAGTCAGGGACTAGCGGGGTTCAATGAGCAGTTCTTC.

By share of the sample, this clonotype is medium-sized. The chain employs TRBV7-9 and TRBJ2-7; D may match TRBD1 or TRBD2 (6 bases each). The V gene lost 2 bases and the J gene lost 1 base, with 12 bases spanning the gap. This CDR3 has 15 amino acids. Germline values: CDR1 SEHNR, CDR2 FQNEAQ (reference sequence). The CDR3 protein is CASSLRGRGSYEQYF. The CDR3 DNA follows: TGTGCCAGCAGCTTACGGGGGCGAGGTTCCTACGAGCAGTACTTC.

This clonotype has a count of ten or more. The rearrangement links TRBV12-3 or TRBV12-4 to TRBJ1-4; D may be TRBD1 (5 bases). V gave up 8 bases and J gave up 6 bases, with 10 bases separating them. The CDR3 is 12 residues long. In nucleotides, the CDR3 is TGTGCCAGCCGAGGGGAGGATGAAAAACTGTTTTTT. Its protein is CASRGEDEKLFF.

This clonotype was observed at least ten times. V usage is TRBV9 and J usage is TRBJ2-1; TRBD2 is a possible D gene (5 bases). Germline CDR1 SGDLS, CDR2 YYNGEE. V was pared by 4 bases and J by 3 bases, with 8 bases between. The length of the CDR3 is 13 residues. As DNA, the CDR3 is TGTGCCAGCAGCCCTCGGGACTACAATGAGCAGTTCTTC. Amino acids: CASSPRDYNEQFF.

The chain couples TRBV25-1 to TRBJ1-6; TRBD1 might be the D (5 bases). V shed 6 bases and J shed 6 bases, with 21 bases lying between them. The germline V gene has CDR1 MGHDK and CDR2 SYGVNS. The CDR3 consists of 17 residues. The CDR3 here is CASSLRFGRQSNSPLHF. The DNA for the CDR3 is TGTGCCAGCAGCTTAAGGTTTGGTCGACAGAGTAATTCACCCCTCCACTTT.